Shown below are 6 T cell receptor beta chains from a single sample sequenced in a study of T cells after yellow fever vaccination. TCRdb analysed the 5' RACE reads with MiXCR anew, one entry per CDR3 protein. Found here are about 26,000 distinct CDR3 sequences, roughly 4.7% of them singletons; the top ten hold 35% to 40%. The sequencing here drew on PBMCs, either bulk or a sorted T-cell subset (CD4+, CD8+, memory, or dextramer-sorted; not recorded which), taken on the day of the yellow fever booster vaccination. The receptors here all came from a man younger than 30 who received the YFV17D yellow fever vaccine.

This clonotype appeared many times. The chain employs TRBV20-1 and TRBJ1-1, with unresolved D. CDR1 is DFQATT and CDR2 is SNEGSKA in the germline V gene (reference sequence). The V gene lost 2 bases and the J gene lost 5 bases, with 21 bases spanning the gap. The CDR3 runs 16 residues. In nucleotides, the CDR3 is TGCAGTGCTAGACGTCCCAAGGCGGGTATTCGGACTGAAGCTTTCTTT. It yields the protein CSARRPKAGIRTEAFF.

By proportion, this clonotype is medium-sized. This chain connects TRBV4-2 to TRBJ2-5, with 7 nucleotides matching TRBD2. The germline gives CDR1 LGHNA, CDR2 YNFKEQ. The CDR3 is 14 residues long. J gave up 2 bases and V 1 base, and 1 base lay outside the gene matches. CDR3 amino acids: CASSQGLAQETQYF. The CDR3 nucleotides are TGTGCCAGCAGCCAAGGACTAGCTCAAGAGACCCAGTACTTC.

This clonotype was observed at least ten times. The V gene is TRBV7-8, the J gene TRBJ2-1, with D possibly TRBD1 on 5 matching bases. Trimming shortened V by 1 base and J by 4 bases, and 14 bases separated the two germline ends. CDR3 size: 16 residues. Germline CDR1 is SGHVS and CDR2 is FQNEAQ. CDR3 in DNA: TGTGCCAGCAGCTTAGGGCCCCGACAGTATTACAATGAGCAGTTCTTC. This sequence encodes CASSLGPRQYYNEQFF.

This clonotype has at least ten counts. The chain couples TRBV7-3 to TRBJ1-1, with a weak D call TRBD1 (5 bases). Germline V gives CDR1 SGHTA, CDR2 FQGTGA. The CDR3 is made up of 14 amino acids. The ends were cut back, 5 bases at V and 3 bases at J, with 13 bases in the middle. CDR3 in amino acids: CASSPGGGYTEAFF. For the CDR3, the DNA is TGTGCCAGCAGCCCCGGTGGGGGATACACTGAAGCTTTCTTT.

This clonotype was seen more than once but under ten times. The chain couples TRBV7-3 to TRBJ1-4; the match to TRBD1 covers 8 bases. Germline assignment: CDR1 SGHTA and CDR2 FQGTGA. The CDR3 spans 17 residues. V trimming: 3 bases; J trimming: 0 bases; junction bases outside the gene matches: 6. DNA of the CDR3: TGTGCCAGCAGCTTGAGGCAGGGGGCTACAACTAATGAAAAACTGTTTTTT. Its translation: CASSLRQGATTNEKLFF.

Many counts were recorded for this clonotype. The rearrangement joins TRBV20-1 to TRBJ2-2; 9 bases are a match to TRBD2. This CDR3 is built from 14 residues. Trimming took 5 bases from V and 4 from J; bases not matched to a gene: 5. Germline CDR1 is DFQATT and CDR2 is SNEGSKA (reference sequence). The CDR3 sequence: CSALAGERTGELFF. The CDR3 region has the DNA TGCAGTGCTTTAGCGGGGGAACGCACCGGGGAGCTGTTTTTT.